This T cell receptor (beta chain) derives from a study of T-cell reconstitution after alpha-beta-depleted transplantation in children. This clonotype occurred many times. TCRbeta library preparation incorporated unique molecular identifiers. TCRdb re-called the PCR reads through MiXCR, storing one row per CDR3 protein. The sample holds about 110,000 distinct CDR3 sequences, approximately 10% seen once. The CDR3 covers 13 residues. V lost 4 bases and J lost 8, with 12 bases in between. The germline gives CDR1 SGHTA, CDR2 FQGNSA. The chain has TRBV7-2 and TRBJ2-1; D might be TRBD2 (5 bases). The TCR comes from a human donor who donated a stem cell graft to a child with acute lymphoblastic leukemia. Here the sequenced sample was PBMCs from the stem cell graft donor, taken from the stem cell graft. CDR3 region: CASSSPSSYEQFF. In DNA form, the CDR3 reads TGTGCCAGCAGCTCCCCTTCTAGCTATGAGCAGTTCTTC.